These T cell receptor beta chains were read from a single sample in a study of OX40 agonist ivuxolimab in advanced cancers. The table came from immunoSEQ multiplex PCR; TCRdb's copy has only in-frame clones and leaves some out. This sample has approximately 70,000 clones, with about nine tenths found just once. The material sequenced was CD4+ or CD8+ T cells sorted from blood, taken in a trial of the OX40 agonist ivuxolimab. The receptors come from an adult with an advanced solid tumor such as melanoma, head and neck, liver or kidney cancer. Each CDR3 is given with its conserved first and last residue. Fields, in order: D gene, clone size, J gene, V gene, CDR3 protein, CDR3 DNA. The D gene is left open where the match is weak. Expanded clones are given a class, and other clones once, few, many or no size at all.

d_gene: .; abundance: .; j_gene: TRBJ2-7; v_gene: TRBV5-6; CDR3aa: CASSLGLITYEQYF; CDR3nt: TGTGCCAGCAGCTTGGGACTGATCACCTACGAGCAGTACTTC
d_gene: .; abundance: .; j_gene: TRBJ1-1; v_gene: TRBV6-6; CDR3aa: CASTDTEAFF; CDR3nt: TGTGCCAGCACTGACACTGAAGCTTTCTTT
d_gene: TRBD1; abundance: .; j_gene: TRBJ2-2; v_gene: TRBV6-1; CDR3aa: CASSPTGTGAGELFF; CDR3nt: TGTGCCAGCAGTCCCACCGGGACAGGGGCCGGGGAGCTGTTTTTT
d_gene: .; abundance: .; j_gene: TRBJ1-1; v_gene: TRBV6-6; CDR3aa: CASSLGTWNTEAFF; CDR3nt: TGTGCCAGCAGTCTGGGGACATGGAACACTGAAGCTTTCTTT
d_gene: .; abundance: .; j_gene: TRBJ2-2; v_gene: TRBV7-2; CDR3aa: CASSPGVGVGELFF; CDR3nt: TGTGCCAGCAGCCCCGGAGTGGGTGTCGGGGAGCTGTTTTTT
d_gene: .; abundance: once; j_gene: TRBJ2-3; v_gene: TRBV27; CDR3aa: CASGSWEEDTQYF; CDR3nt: TGTGCCAGCGGGTCCTGGGAGGAAGATACGCAGTATTTT
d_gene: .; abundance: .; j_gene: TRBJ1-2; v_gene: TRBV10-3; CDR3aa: CAISESYPGSGGGYTF; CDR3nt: TGTGCCATCAGTGAGTCGTACCCGGGTTCCGGGGGTGGCTACACCTTC
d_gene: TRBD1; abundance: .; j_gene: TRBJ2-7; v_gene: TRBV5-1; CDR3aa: CASSLLHTQQGIYEQYF; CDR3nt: TGCGCCAGCAGCTTGCTACACACCCAACAGGGGATCTACGAGCAGTACTTC
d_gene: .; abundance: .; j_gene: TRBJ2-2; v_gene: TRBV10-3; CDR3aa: CALRTEQTNTGELFF; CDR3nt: TGTGCCCTACGGACAGAACAGACGAACACCGGGGAGCTGTTTTTT
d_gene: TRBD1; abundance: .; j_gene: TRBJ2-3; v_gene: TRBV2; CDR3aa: CARRAPGTASTDTQYF; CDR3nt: TGTGCCAGACGAGCACCGGGGACAGCAAGCACAGATACGCAGTATTTT
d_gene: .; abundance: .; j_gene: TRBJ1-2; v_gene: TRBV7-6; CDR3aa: CASSLARGLGYGYTF; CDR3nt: TGTGCCAGCAGCTTAGCTCGGGGATTGGGCTATGGCTACACCTTC
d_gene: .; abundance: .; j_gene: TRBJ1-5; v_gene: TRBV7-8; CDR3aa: CASSLWQENQPQHF; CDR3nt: TGTGCCAGCAGCTTATGGCAGGAGAATCAGCCCCAGCATTTT
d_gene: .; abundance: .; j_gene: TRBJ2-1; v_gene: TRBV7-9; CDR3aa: CASSSTSPSYNEQFF; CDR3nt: TGTGCCAGCAGCTCGACTAGTCCCTCCTACAATGAGCAGTTCTTC
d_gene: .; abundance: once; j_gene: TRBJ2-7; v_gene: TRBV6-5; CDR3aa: CASSPRGGSYEQYF; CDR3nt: TGTGCCAGCAGTCCTCGAGGAGGCTCCTACGAGCAGTACTTC
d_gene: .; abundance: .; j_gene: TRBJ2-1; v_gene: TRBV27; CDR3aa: CASSLMSEDEQFF; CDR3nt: TGTGCCAGCAGTTTAATGTCCGAGGATGAGCAGTTCTTC
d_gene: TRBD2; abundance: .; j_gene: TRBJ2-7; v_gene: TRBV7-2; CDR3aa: CASSISGRSYEQYF; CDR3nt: TGTGCCAGCAGCATTAGCGGGAGATCGTACGAGCAGTACTTC
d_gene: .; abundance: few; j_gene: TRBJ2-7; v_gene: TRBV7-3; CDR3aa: CASSLNGGREQYF; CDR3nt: TGTGCCAGCAGCTTAAACGGCGGACGGGAGCAGTACTTC
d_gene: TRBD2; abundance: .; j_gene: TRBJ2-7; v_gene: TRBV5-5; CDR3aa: CASSPAAGVVYEQYF; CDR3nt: TGTGCCAGCAGCCCCGCAGCGGGAGTAGTCTACGAGCAGTACTTC
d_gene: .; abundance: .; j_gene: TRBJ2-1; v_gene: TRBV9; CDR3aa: CASSVTGAQSSYNEQFF; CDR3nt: TGTGCCAGCAGCGTTACGGGGGCTCAAAGCTCCTACAATGAGCAGTTCTTC
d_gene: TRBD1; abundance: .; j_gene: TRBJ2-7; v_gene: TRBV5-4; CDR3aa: CASSADGQGGAEQYF; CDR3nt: TGTGCCAGCAGCGCCGATGGACAGGGCGGTGCGGAGCAGTACTTC
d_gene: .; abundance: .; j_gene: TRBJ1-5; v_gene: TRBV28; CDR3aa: CASSPSEGFSNQPQHF; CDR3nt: TGTGCCAGCAGCCCCTCAGAAGGTTTTAGCAATCAGCCCCAGCATTTT
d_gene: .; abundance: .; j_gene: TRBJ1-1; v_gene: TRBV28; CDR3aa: CASRARAPKQSEAFF; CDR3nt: TGTGCCAGCAGAGCCCGAGCTCCCAAACAGAGTGAAGCTTTCTTT
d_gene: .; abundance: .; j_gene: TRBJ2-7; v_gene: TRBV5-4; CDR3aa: CASSPSPVGEQYF; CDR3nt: TGTGCCAGCAGCCCCTCGCCTGTTGGCGAGCAGTACTTC
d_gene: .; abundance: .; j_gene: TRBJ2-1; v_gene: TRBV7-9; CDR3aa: CASSIQRSPGDNEQFF; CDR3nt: TGTGCCAGCAGCATACAGCGCAGCCCTGGGGACAATGAGCAGTTCTTC
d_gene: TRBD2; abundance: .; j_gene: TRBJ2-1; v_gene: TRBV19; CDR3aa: CASTSGGAGEQFF; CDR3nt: TGTGCCAGTACTAGCGGGGGGGCAGGGGAGCAGTTCTTC
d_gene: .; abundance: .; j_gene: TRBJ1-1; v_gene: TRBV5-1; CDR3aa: CASSGYYNTEAFF; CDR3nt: TGCGCCAGCAGCGGATACTATAACACTGAAGCTTTCTTT
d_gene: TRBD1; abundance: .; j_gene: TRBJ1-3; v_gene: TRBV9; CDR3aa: CASSSSPQQGQPGNTIYF; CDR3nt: TGTGCCAGCAGCAGTTCACCCCAACAGGGGCAACCTGGAAACACCATATATTTT
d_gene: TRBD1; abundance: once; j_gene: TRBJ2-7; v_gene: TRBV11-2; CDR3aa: CASSPGGFTYEQYF; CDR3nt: TGTGCCAGCAGCCCAGGGGGATTTACCTACGAGCAGTACTTC
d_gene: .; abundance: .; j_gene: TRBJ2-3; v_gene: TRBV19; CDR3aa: CATVDTGATDTQYF; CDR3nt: TGTGCCACCGTCGACACTGGAGCCACAGATACGCAGTATTTT
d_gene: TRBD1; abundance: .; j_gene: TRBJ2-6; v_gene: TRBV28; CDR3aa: CASSTGQGHQAGANVLTF; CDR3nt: TGTGCCAGCAGTACAGGACAGGGGCATCAGGCTGGGGCCAACGTCCTGACTTTC
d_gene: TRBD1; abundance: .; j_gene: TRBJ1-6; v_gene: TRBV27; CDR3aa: CASSLRRTGQDYNSPLHF; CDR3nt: TGTGCCAGCAGTTTACGGAGGACGGGACAGGACTATAATTCACCCCTCCACTTT
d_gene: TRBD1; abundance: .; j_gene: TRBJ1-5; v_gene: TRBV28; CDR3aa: CASSWTGFDDQPQHF; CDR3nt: TGTGCCAGCAGTTGGACAGGGTTTGATGATCAGCCCCAGCATTTT
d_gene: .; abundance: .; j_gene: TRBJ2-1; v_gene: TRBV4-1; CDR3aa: CASSQVVFAVSSYNEQFF; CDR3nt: TGCGCCAGCAGCCAAGTTGTCTTCGCAGTTAGCTCCTACAATGAGCAGTTCTTC
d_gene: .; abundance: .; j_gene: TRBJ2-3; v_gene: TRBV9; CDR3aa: CASSVALDTQYF; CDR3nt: TGTGCCAGCAGCGTAGCTTTGGATACGCAGTATTTT
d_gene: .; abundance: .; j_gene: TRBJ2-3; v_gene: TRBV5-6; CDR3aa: CASSLGLRTDTQYF; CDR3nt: TGTGCCAGCAGCTTAGGACTTCGCACAGATACGCAGTATTTT
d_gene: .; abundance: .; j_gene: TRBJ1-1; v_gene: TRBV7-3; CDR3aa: CASSLNGGSEAFF; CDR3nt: TGTGCCAGCAGCTTAAACGGGGGCAGTGAAGCTTTCTTT
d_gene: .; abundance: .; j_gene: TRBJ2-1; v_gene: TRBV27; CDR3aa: CASSWGSSYNEQFF; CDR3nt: TGTGCCAGCAGTTGGGGAAGCTCCTACAATGAGCAGTTCTTC
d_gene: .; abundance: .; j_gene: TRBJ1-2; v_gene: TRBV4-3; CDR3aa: CASSQDRLGLAGYTF; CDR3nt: TGCGCCAGCAGCCAAGATCGCCTGGGGTTGGCTGGCTACACCTTC
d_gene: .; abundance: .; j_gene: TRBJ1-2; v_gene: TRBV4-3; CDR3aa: CASSQEGVGGYTF; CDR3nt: TGCGCCAGCAGCCAAGAGGGGGTGGGTGGCTACACCTTC
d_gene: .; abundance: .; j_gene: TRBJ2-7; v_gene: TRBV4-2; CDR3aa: CASSLLGPYEQYF; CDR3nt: TGTGCCAGCAGCTTGTTGGGCCCCTACGAGCAGTACTTC
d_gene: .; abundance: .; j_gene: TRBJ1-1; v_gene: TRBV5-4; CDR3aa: CASSINTEAFF; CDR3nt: TGTGCCAGCAGTATAAACACTGAAGCTTTCTTT
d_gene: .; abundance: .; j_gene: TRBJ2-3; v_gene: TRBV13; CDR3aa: CASSLEGNRRIDTQYF; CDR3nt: TGTGCCAGCAGCTTAGAGGGGAACAGGCGGATAGATACGCAGTATTTT
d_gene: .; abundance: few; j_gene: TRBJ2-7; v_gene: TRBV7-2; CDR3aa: CASSLLGSGDYEQYF; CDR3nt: TGTGCCAGCAGCTTATTAGGGAGTGGAGACTACGAGCAGTACTTC
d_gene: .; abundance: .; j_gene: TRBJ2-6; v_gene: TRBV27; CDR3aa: CASSRLPTSGANVLTF; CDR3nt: TGTGCCAGCAGTCGTTTGCCTACCTCTGGGGCCAACGTCCTGACTTTC
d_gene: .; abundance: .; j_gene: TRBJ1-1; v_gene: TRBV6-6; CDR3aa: CASSPRGGNTEAFF; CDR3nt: TGTGCCAGCAGTCCCCGGGGAGGGAACACTGAAGCTTTCTTT
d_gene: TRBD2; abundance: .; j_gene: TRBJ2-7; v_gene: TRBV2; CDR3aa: CASSEARGSSYEQYF; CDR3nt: TGTGCCAGCAGTGAAGCGCGGGGGAGCTCCTACGAGCAGTACTTC
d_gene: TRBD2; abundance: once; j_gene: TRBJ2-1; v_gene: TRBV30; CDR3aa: CAWTSGGNEQFF; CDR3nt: TGTGCCTGGACTAGCGGGGGTAATGAGCAGTTCTTC
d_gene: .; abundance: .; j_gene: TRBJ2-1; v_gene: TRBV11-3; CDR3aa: CASSPWTEHHVDEQFF; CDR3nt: TGTGCCAGCAGCCCTTGGACAGAGCACCACGTCGATGAGCAGTTCTTC